One sample yielded the 10 T cell receptor beta chains listed below, sequenced in a study of shared clonotypes between healthy human individuals. Measured with immunoSEQ multiplex PCR; TCRdb has only the in-frame clones, and not every one. The sample includes more than 200,000 clones, 65% to 70% of them seen just once. Sequenced sample: memory CD4+ T cells sorted from blood. As to subset: CD45RA-negative fraction. Every receptor here comes from a man aged 30 to 45 in good health.

J is TRBJ2-7 and V is TRBV2; D is undetermined. Per the germline V gene, CDR1 is SNHLY and CDR2 is FYNNEI. There are 11 residues in the CDR3. V was trimmed by 11 bases and J by 5 bases, leaving 13 bases between them. The CDR3 sequence is CAGKIWDEQYF. The CDR3 nucleotides are TGTGCCGGCAAGATTTGGGACGAGCAGTACTTC.

V usage is TRBV6-5 and J usage is TRBJ2-2, with 10 bases that match TRBD2. J gave up 1 base and V 4 bases, and 3 bases lay outside the gene matches. The CDR3 is 16 amino acids. CDR1 is MNHEY, CDR2 SVGAGI, per germline. The CDR3: CASSSQREGNTGELFF. CDR3 DNA sequence: TGTGCCAGCAGTTCTCAGCGGGAGGGGAACACCGGGGAGCTGTTTTTT.

In its sample, this clone was seen a few times. The chain joins TRBV28 to TRBJ2-3, with 7 bases fitting TRBD1. Germline CDR1 reads MDHEN; CDR2 reads SYDVKM. Trimming cost V 6 bases and J 5 bases; bases outside gene matches: 8. This CDR3 is built from 14 residues. The CDR3 sequence is CASSITGVRDTQYF. The DNA of the CDR3 is TGTGCCAGCAGCATTACAGGGGTGAGAGATACGCAGTATTTT.

The CDR3 sequence: CASRDGFEAFF. The DNA for the CDR3 is TGTGCCAGCAGGGATGGGTTTGAAGCTTTCTTT. The chain links TRBV25-1 to TRBJ1-1; D unresolved. Trimming took 6 bases from V and 7 from J, leaving 9 bases between them. Looked up from germline, CDR1 is MGHDK and CDR2 is SYGVNS. The CDR3 consists of 11 residues.

The chain carries TRBV9 and TRBJ2-3; the match to TRBD2 covers 12 bases. The J segment lost 3 bases and the V segment lost 4 bases, leaving 6 bases of the junction unmatched. CDR3 length equals 16 residues. The germline gives CDR1 SGDLS, CDR2 YYNGEE. The CDR3 spells CASSISSGRATDTQYF. As DNA, the CDR3 is TGTGCCAGCAGCATCTCTAGCGGGAGGGCTACAGATACGCAGTATTTT.

CDR3 in amino acids: CASSLNRRQYF. In nucleotides, the CDR3 is TGTGCCAGCAGCTTAAATCGGAGGCAGTACTTC. The rearrangement joins TRBV5-6 to TRBJ2-7; D not resolved. Germline CDR1 SGHDT, CDR2 YYEEEE. The CDR3 is 11 residues long. The V end was cut by 2 bases, the J end by 9 bases, with 9 bases between.

This sequence joins TRBV9 and TRBJ2-3, with TRBD1 identical over 9 bases. CDR3 size: 20 residues. Trimming cost V 0 bases and J 2 bases; bases outside gene matches: 16. CDR1 is SGDLS, CDR2 YYNGEE, per germline. The CDR3 coding sequence is TGTGCCAGCAGCGTAGGTCGGACACAGGGGGCGCGATTCATCACAGATACGCAGTATTTT. Its protein is CASSVGRTQGARFITDTQYF.

This chain uses TRBV5-4 with TRBJ1-2, with D possibly matching TRBD1 (5 bases). Per the germline V gene, CDR1 is SGHNT and CDR2 is YYREEE (reference sequence). V lost 0 bases to trimming and J lost 4 bases, with 13 bases between them. CDR3 size: 15 residues. CDR3 protein: CASSLVVGTAYGYTF. The DNA for the CDR3 is TGTGCCAGCAGCTTGGTTGTGGGGACGGCCTATGGCTACACCTTC.

The chain joins TRBV6-1 to TRBJ1-4, with D possibly matching TRBD1 (5 bases). CDR3 length: 19 residues. The germline V gene encodes CDR1 MNHNS and CDR2 SASEGT. Trimming removed 1 base at V and 5 bases at J, with 23 bases between. As DNA, the CDR3 is TGTGCCAGCAGTGAAGTCCCCGCCGGGACCGGGACCGGCAATGAAAAACTGTTTTTT. Its protein is CASSEVPAGTGTGNEKLFF.

This chain uses TRBV19 with TRBJ1-3, with TRBD1 matching over 7 bases. CDR3 size: 14 residues. V dropped 5 bases and J dropped 8; count of bases not matched to a gene: 9. Germline CDR1 LNHDA, CDR2 SQIVND (reference sequence). CDR3 protein: CASSRTGGPDTIYF. The CDR3 region has the DNA TGTGCCAGTAGTCGGACAGGAGGCCCGGACACCATATATTTT.